The T cell receptor (beta chain) under discussion was sequenced for a study of T cells in Graves' hyperthyroidism and ophthalmopathy. Whole-study findings and limits: Most thyroid clonotypes expanded above 0.001 were also detected in blood.

It was RNA transcripts that yielded the amplified TCR beta CDR3 regions. First-round RT-PCR of the TCR CDR3 relied on the HTBI primer set. TCRdb analysed the multiplex PCR reads with MiXCR anew, one entry per CDR3 protein. The table includes around 360,000 distinct CDR3 sequences, 13% to 15% detected once. Comment on this clonotype: Its antigen is undetermined.

V dropped 5 bases and J dropped 6 bases, with 16 bases sitting between them. The germline gives CDR1 DFQATT, CDR2 SNEGSKA (reference sequence). This CDR3 spans 13 amino acids. Ophthalmopathy patients had moderate-to-severe active disease, CAS ≥3, NOSPECS ≥4, and disease duration under 3 months. The source of the PBMCs was less than 12 ml of fresh peripheral blood. The V call is TRBV20-1, the J call TRBJ1-2; no definite D call. The receptor was isolated from an older woman with Graves' ophthalmopathy. The source material was blood. The CDR3 spells CSAAPDRGNGYTF. In DNA form, the CDR3 reads TGCAGTGCTGCCCCGGATCGGGGTAATGGCTACACCTTC.